Listed here is a single TCR beta chain. This entry is derived from a study of blood T cell repertoires in COVID-19. Study information: Samples of COVID-19 (acute and convalescent) were obtained from the United States, Italy and Spain. Sources were T cells, B-cell-depleted T cells, or PBMCs; the material itself was cDNA or gDNA.

How the authors handled the data: Estimation of nucleated cell counts was performed using reference gene primer amplification. Clones were read by immunoSEQ multiplex PCR, and TCRdb kept only the in-frame ones, dropping some. The V and J calls and clone size are taken from that table; D and trimming were inferred from the DNA. The table includes more than 95,000 clones, approximately 82% detected once. V lost 4 bases to trimming and J lost 7 bases; unmatched junction nucleotides: 16. The germline V gene encodes CDR1 MGHRA and CDR2 YSYEKL. The CDR3 loop spans 18 amino acids. This receptor was identified in a man aged 60 to 75 with acute or convalescent COVID-19. The V and J genes are TRBV4-1 and TRBJ2-5; TRBD2 matches 12 bases. Sequenced sample: peripheral blood. The CDR3 here is CASSLQNPLAGGPGTQYF. The DNA of the CDR3 is TGCGCCAGCAGCCTCCAGAACCCTCTAGCGGGGGGGCCGGGGACCCAGTACTTC.